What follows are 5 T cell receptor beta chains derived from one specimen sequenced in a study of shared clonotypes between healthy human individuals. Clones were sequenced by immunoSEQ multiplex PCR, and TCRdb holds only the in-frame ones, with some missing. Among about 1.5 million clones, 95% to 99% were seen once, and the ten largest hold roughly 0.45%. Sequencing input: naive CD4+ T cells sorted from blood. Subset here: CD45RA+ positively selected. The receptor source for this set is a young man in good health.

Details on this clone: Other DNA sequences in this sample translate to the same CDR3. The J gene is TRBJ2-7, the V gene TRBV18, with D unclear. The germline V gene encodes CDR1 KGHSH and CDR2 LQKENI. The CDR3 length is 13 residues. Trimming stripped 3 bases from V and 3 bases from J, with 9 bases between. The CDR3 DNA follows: TGTGCCAGCTCACCGGGCCTAGACTACGAGCAGTACTTC. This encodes CASSPGLDYEQYF.

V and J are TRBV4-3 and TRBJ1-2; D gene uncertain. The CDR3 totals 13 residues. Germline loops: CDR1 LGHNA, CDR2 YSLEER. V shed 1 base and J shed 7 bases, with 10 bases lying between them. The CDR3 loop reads CASSQGGGRGYTF. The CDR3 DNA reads TGCGCCAGCAGCCAAGGCGGAGGGCGTGGCTACACCTTC.

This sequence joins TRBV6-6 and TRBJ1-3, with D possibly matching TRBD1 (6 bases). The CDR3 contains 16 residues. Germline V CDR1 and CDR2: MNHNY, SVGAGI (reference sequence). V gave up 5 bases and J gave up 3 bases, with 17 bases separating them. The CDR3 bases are TGTGCCAGCAGTCGCCCCAGGGGAGGGGGTGGAAACACCATATATTTT. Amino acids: CASSRPRGGGGNTIYF.

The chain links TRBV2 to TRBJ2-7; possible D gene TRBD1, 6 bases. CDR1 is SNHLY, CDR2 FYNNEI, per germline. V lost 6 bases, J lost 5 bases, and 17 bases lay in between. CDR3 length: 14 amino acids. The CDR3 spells CASSAGRGTNEQYF. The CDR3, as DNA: TGTGCCAGCAGCGCCGGAAGGGGGACGAACGAGCAGTACTTC.

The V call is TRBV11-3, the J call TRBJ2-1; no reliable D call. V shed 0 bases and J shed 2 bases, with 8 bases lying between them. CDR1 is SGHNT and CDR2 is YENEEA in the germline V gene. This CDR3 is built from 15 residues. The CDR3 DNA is TGTGCCAGCAGCTTAGAACCACAGACCTACAATGAGCAGTTCTTC. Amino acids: CASSLEPQTYNEQFF.